The 31 T cell receptor beta chains below were found in one sample sequenced in a study of blood T cells in healthy people across ages. The authors ran a second PCR of 7 to 11 cycles using a sample-barcoded 5' primer and a J-beta primer mix. TCRdb called the 5' RACE reads again in MiXCR, with one record for every CDR3 protein. The sample lists about 640,000 distinct CDR3 sequences, roughly 53% seen once, with around 37% in the top ten. Source material: blood. These receptors were collected from a man aged 60 to 75 in good health.

This clonotype was observed many times. The chain uses TRBV5-1 and TRBJ2-1; 13 bases agree with TRBD2. The CDR3 loop spans 16 amino acids. With V trimmed by 0 bases and J by 7 bases, 4 bases remained unmatched. Germline V CDR1 and CDR2: SGHRS, YFSETQ. The DNA for the CDR3 is TGCGCCAGCAGCTTGGGACTAGCGGGGGGAGAGAATGAGCAGTTCTTC. Translated, it gives CASSLGLAGGENEQFF.

This rearrangement joins TRBV5-1 to TRBJ2-5; maybe TRBD2 (6 bases). The germline V and J ends were trimmed by 4 bases and 5 bases, with 21 bases remaining between them. Per germline, CDR1 SGHRS and CDR2 YFSETQ. The length of the CDR3 is 16 residues. This CDR3 reads CASSQVGTDRGETQYF. The CDR3 DNA reads TGCGCCAGCAGCCAAGTAGGCACCGACCGGGGGGAGACCCAGTACTTC.

This clonotype was seen a single time. The chain couples TRBV5-1 to TRBJ2-3; tentatively, D is TRBD1 (5 bases). The CDR3 covers 19 residues. Germline CDR1 is SGHRS and CDR2 is YFSETQ. Trimming took off 4 bases at V and 0 bases at J, with 24 bases between the two ends. DNA for the CDR3: TGCGCCAGCAGCCGAAACGACCCCACGACAGCCTATAGCACAGATACGCAGTATTTT. This codes for CASSRNDPTTAYSTDTQYF.

The V call is TRBV14, the J call TRBJ2-1; D ambiguous. V dropped 5 bases and J dropped 2 bases, with 10 bases sitting between them. Germline V lookup: CDR1 SGHDN, CDR2 FVKESK. This CDR3 is built from 14 residues. The CDR3 sequence: CASSLARTYNEQFF. The CDR3 DNA sequence: TGTGCCAGCAGCTTAGCTCGAACCTACAATGAGCAGTTCTTC.

V is TRBV7-2 and J is TRBJ1-2; D not certain. Germline V CDR1 and CDR2: SGHTA, FQGNSA. This CDR3 contains 14 residues. V was trimmed by 3 bases and J by 4 bases, leaving 12 bases between them. CDR3 protein: CASSLDGVSYGYTF. For the CDR3, the DNA is TGTGCCAGCAGCTTGGATGGCGTTAGCTATGGCTACACCTTC.

The genes are TRBV5-1 and TRBJ2-1; 9 nucleotides line up with TRBD2. V lost 4 bases to trimming and J lost 5 bases; unmatched junction nucleotides: 7. CDR3 length: 15 amino acids. Germline CDR1 reads SGHRS; CDR2 reads YFSETQ. In DNA form, the CDR3 reads TGCGCCAGCAGCCTTAGCGGGGGATCTGACAATGAGCAGTTCTTC. This translates into CASSLSGGSDNEQFF.

This clonotype was counted between two and nine times. This sequence joins TRBV12-3 or TRBV12-4 and TRBJ2-3; a possible D gene is TRBD2 (6 bases). The V end lost 8 bases, the J end lost 11 bases, and 23 bases lay between the germline ends. This CDR3 region has 14 residues. In DNA form, the CDR3 reads TGTGCCAGCCATGGTGGGGGGAGAGGAGATGTGCAGTATTTT. It yields the protein CASHGGGRGDVQYF.

This sequence joins TRBV4-2 and TRBJ2-1; TRBD1 matches at 9 bases. Germline V CDR1 and CDR2: LGHNA, YNFKEQ. The CDR3 loop spans 16 amino acids. After removal of 3 bases from V and 3 bases from J, the junction contained 6 bases not matched to a gene. The DNA for the CDR3 is TGTGCCAGCAGCCAGAGAGACAGGGGGGGCTACAATGAGCAGTTCTTC. Translation gives CASSQRDRGGYNEQFF.

This CDR3 reads CAISPRGGLNTEAFF. CDR3 in DNA: TGTGCCATCAGCCCCAGGGGGGGACTGAACACTGAAGCTTTCTTT. This chain connects TRBV10-3 to TRBJ1-1, with TRBD1 matching over 7 bases. The CDR3 is 15 residues long. Germline CDR1 reads ENHRY; CDR2 reads SYGVKD. V shed 6 bases and J 0 bases; nucleotides not matched to a gene: 7.

The chain combines TRBV5-8 with TRBJ1-1; D is undetermined. Germline assignment: CDR1 SGHTS and CDR2 YDEGEE. The V end lost 3 bases, the J end lost 1 base, and 10 bases lay between the germline ends. This CDR3 is built from 14 residues. This CDR3 is CASSYRGANTEAFF. The DNA for the CDR3 is TGTGCCAGCAGCTATCGGGGAGCGAACACTGAAGCTTTCTTT.

J is TRBJ2-5 and V is TRBV11-2, with 9 positions matching TRBD2. The CDR3 length is 17 residues. With 3 bases clipped from V and 5 bases from J, the junction kept 13 bases outside the gene matches. Germline lookup yields CDR1 SGHAT and CDR2 FQNNGV. The CDR3 is CASSFGNLAGVGETQYF. CDR3 bases: TGTGCCAGCAGCTTTGGAAATTTAGCGGGGGTCGGGGAGACCCAGTACTTC.

This chain joins TRBV6-5 and TRBJ2-1, with 9 bases fitting TRBD1. Germline loops: CDR1 MNHEY, CDR2 SVGAGI. The CDR3 spans 15 residues. Unmatched junction bases numbered 9, after V lost 5 bases and J lost 7 bases. CDR3 region: CASSRDRALPNEQFF. The CDR3 DNA is TGTGCCAGCAGTCGGGACAGGGCCCTCCCGAATGAGCAGTTCTTC.

The gene calls are TRBV20-1 and TRBJ2-5, with TRBD1 matching 10 bases. V lost 3 bases, J lost 5 bases, and 6 bases stayed unmatched. The CDR3 has 14 residues. Germline CDR1 reads DFQATT; CDR2 reads SNEGSKA (reference sequence). CDR3 bases: TGCAGTGCTAGTGGGACAGGGGCCGGGGAGACCCAGTACTTC. It is translated as CSASGTGAGETQYF.

V and J are TRBV6-2 or TRBV6-3 and TRBJ2-3; TRBD2 is a possible D gene (6 bases). There are 14 residues in the CDR3. Germline V gene sequence: CDR1 MNHEY, CDR2 SVGEGT. The V end lost 4 bases, the J end lost 7 bases, and 15 bases lay between the germline ends. The CDR3 loop reads CASSSERATNTQYF. The CDR3 region has the DNA TGTGCCAGCAGTTCTGAGCGGGCGACAAATACGCAGTATTTT.

This rearrangement joins TRBV7-2 to TRBJ2-5; 12 nucleotides align to TRBD2. The end of the DNA is better explained by TRBJ2-7, so the J call may be wrong. The germline V gene encodes CDR1 SGHTA and CDR2 FQGNSA. The CDR3 is 18 amino acids. CDR3 DNA: TGTGCCAGCAGCTTAGGTCCTAGCGGGGGGGACCTCCCATACGAGCAGTACTTC. Its protein is CASSLGPSGGDLPYEQYF.

The chain combines TRBV5-1 with TRBJ2-5, with D hard to call. The germline V gene encodes CDR1 SGHRS and CDR2 YFSETQ. The CDR3 extends over 14 amino acids. Between the trimmed V and J ends, which lost 4 bases and 11 bases, there was a span of 21 bases. The CDR3 protein is CASSTPAVDNEQYF. CDR3 DNA sequence: TGCGCCAGCAGCACCCCGGCAGTTGACAATGAGCAGTACTTC. Combining the CDR3 with reference TRBV5-1 and TRBJ2-5 gives the whole variable domain KAGVTQTPRYLIKTRGQQVTLSCSPISGHRSVSWYQQTPGQGLQFLFEYFSETQRNKGNFPGRFSGRQFSNSRSEMNVSTLELGDSALYLCASSTPAVDNEQYFGPGTRLLVL.

This clonotype has only a few counts. The rearrangement links TRBV11-2 to TRBJ2-1, with D perhaps given as TRBD1 or TRBD2 (5 bases each). Trimming removed 4 bases from V and 0 bases from J, with 16 bases in between. CDR3 size: 17 residues. Germline CDR1 SGHAT, CDR2 FQNNGV. CDR3 sequence (DNA): TGTGCCAGCAGCTCGCCCACGGGGACGAGCTCCTACAATGAGCAGTTCTTC. Its translation is CASSSPTGTSSYNEQFF.

This clonotype was seen a few times. This rearrangement joins TRBV7-2 to TRBJ1-5; weak D call: TRBD1 (6 bases). CDR3 length: 15 amino acids. V shed 2 bases and J shed 5 bases, with 13 bases lying between them. Germline assignment: CDR1 SGHTA and CDR2 FQGNSA. In DNA, the CDR3 is TGTGCCAGCAGCTTATTCGGGGGCGCGGATCAGCCCCAGCATTTT. It specifies CASSLFGGADQPQHF.

The chain combines TRBV5-1 with TRBJ2-7, with D perhaps matching TRBD2 (6 bases). The CDR3 contains 16 residues. The V gene's germline CDR1 is SGHRS and CDR2 YFSETQ. The V and J ends lost 4 bases and 2 bases respectively, with 19 bases between them. The CDR3 protein is CASSPSFDGGTYEQYF. The CDR3 DNA reads TGCGCCAGCAGCCCCTCTTTCGACGGGGGAACCTACGAGCAGTACTTC.

This clonotype came up a few times. The chain employs TRBV6-4 and TRBJ2-5; D is possibly TRBD2 (6 bases). Germline-derived CDR1 and CDR2 are MRHNA and SNTAGT. This CDR3 is built from 13 residues. Trimming shortened V by 3 bases and J by 4 bases, and 9 bases separated the two germline ends. CDR3 sequence reads: CASSENGRETQYF. CDR3 nucleotide sequence: TGTGCCAGCAGTGAAAACGGGAGAGAGACCCAGTACTTC.

The V gene is TRBV12-3 or TRBV12-4, the J gene TRBJ2-1, with D perhaps assigned TRBD1 or TRBD2 (5 bases each). CDR3 length: 13 residues. V was clipped by 3 bases and J by 6 bases, with 9 bases between them. The CDR3 coding sequence is TGTGCCAGCAGTTTCCCGGGGCCCAATGAGCAGTTCTTC. Its translation is CASSFPGPNEQFF.

The gene calls are TRBV9 and TRBJ2-3; TRBD2 matches 9 bases. J gave up 4 bases and V 4 bases, and 7 bases lay outside the gene matches. Germline CDR1 SGDLS, CDR2 YYNGEE. CDR3 length: 15 amino acids. CDR3 residues: CASSPAGGQADTQYF. Written as DNA, the CDR3 is TGTGCCAGCAGCCCTGCGGGGGGGCAAGCAGATACGCAGTATTTT.

The chain employs TRBV6-1 and TRBJ2-5; possibly TRBD1 for D (5 bases). Looked up from germline, CDR1 is MNHNS and CDR2 is SASEGT. The CDR3 is made up of 14 amino acids. The V gene lost 1 base and the J gene lost 4 bases, with 10 bases spanning the gap. CDR3 sequence reads: CASSEVRGGETQYF. Written as DNA, the CDR3 is TGTGCCAGCAGTGAAGTAAGGGGTGGAGAGACCCAGTACTTC.

V usage is TRBV5-1 and J usage is TRBJ2-5; 8 bases map to TRBD2. Germline CDR1 and CDR2: SGHRS and YFSETQ. The V and J ends lost 4 bases and 1 base, in that order; junction bases with no gene match: 9. This CDR3 spans 16 amino acids. This chain's CDR3 is CASSIGNSGAQETQYF. The CDR3 DNA reads TGCGCCAGCAGCATCGGAAATAGCGGGGCCCAAGAGACCCAGTACTTC. The full variable domain, with the rest looked up from reference TRBV5-1 and TRBJ2-5, is KAGVTQTPRYLIKTRGQQVTLSCSPISGHRSVSWYQQTPGQGLQFLFEYFSETQRNKGNFPGRFSGRQFSNSRSEMNVSTLELGDSALYLCASSIGNSGAQETQYFGPGTRLLVL.

The chain recombines TRBV7-2 with TRBJ2-5, with 7 bases lining up with TRBD1. Germline trimming cut 0 bases from V and 5 bases from J; bases unmatched to any gene: 6. CDR3 length: 15 residues. Germline CDR1 is SGHTA and CDR2 is FQGNSA. CDR3 residues: CASSLAIQGVETQYF. The CDR3 bases are TGTGCCAGCAGCTTAGCCATCCAGGGGGTTGAGACCCAGTACTTC.

The chain recombines TRBV20-1 with TRBJ2-5, with 8 bases matching TRBD1. The J call may be wrong; the DNA end is better matched by TRBJ2-7. Germline loops: CDR1 DFQATT, CDR2 SNEGSKA (reference sequence). The CDR3 extends over 14 amino acids. CDR3 sequence: CSASSRDRIYEQYF. The CDR3 bases are TGCAGTGCTTCATCCCGGGACAGGATCTACGAGCAGTACTTC.

The gene calls are TRBV5-1 and TRBJ2-3, with 13 bases lining up with TRBD2. This CDR3 spans 17 amino acids. The V and J ends lost 4 bases and 4 bases, in that order; junction bases with no gene match: 9. Germline CDR1 reads SGHRS; CDR2 reads YFSETQ. The CDR3 region has the DNA TGCGCCAGCAGCGCAGGACTAGCGGGGGACCAACCAGATACGCAGTATTTT. Residues: CASSAGLAGDQPDTQYF.

The chain joins TRBV20-1 to TRBJ2-3; 10 bases match TRBD2. This CDR3 is built from 17 residues. The germline V gene has CDR1 DFQATT and CDR2 SNEGSKA (reference sequence). J lost 3 bases, V lost 6 bases, and 15 bases had no gene match. CDR3 protein: CSAFSSGGTGWTDTQYF. The CDR3 DNA follows: TGCAGTGCCTTTAGTAGCGGGGGGACGGGGTGGACAGATACGCAGTATTTT.

This clonotype was detected many times. The V and J genes are TRBV4-1 and TRBJ2-7; 13 nucleotides agree with TRBD2. Germline V gene lookup returns CDR1 MGHRA and CDR2 YSYEKL. The CDR3 covers 15 residues. V was clipped by 4 bases and J by 4 bases; unmatched bases: 4. CDR3 region: CASSPRTSGGYEQYF. For the CDR3, the DNA is TGCGCCAGCAGCCCCCGGACTAGCGGGGGATACGAGCAGTACTTC.

This chain joins TRBV4-1 and TRBJ2-7, with D possibly matching TRBD1 (6 bases). Trimming cost V 6 bases and J 3 bases, with 21 bases left between them. The CDR3 totals 16 residues. Germline V gene sequence: CDR1 MGHRA, CDR2 YSYEKL. The CDR3, as DNA: TGCGCCAGCAGTCCCGTCACGAGGGGGTTAGACTACGAGCAGTACTTC. This codes for CASSPVTRGLDYEQYF.

The CDR3 bases are TGCAGTGCTAGCCCCCAGGGCACTGAAGCTTTCTTT. Its protein product is CSASPQGTEAFF. The genes are TRBV20-1 and TRBJ1-1; a possible D gene is TRBD1 (5 bases). V lost 3 bases and J lost 4, with 9 bases in between. The CDR3 runs 12 residues. Per germline, CDR1 DFQATT and CDR2 SNEGSKA (reference sequence).